Listed here are 7 T cell receptor beta chains from one sample, sequenced in a study of T cell repertoires in cytomegalovirus infection. TCRdb re-derived calls from the reads in MiXCR, one entry per CDR3 protein. Of approximately 730,000 distinct CDR3 sequences detected, about 29% appear once; the ten largest clones hold under 15%. Antigens for these TCRs are unknown. Specimen: cultured CD8+ T cells from PBMCs, collected from culture after CMV antigen stimulation. These TCRs come from a human donor in good health (CMV status not recorded). Some clones in this sample may be carry-over from other donors' samples.

This chain joins TRBV6-6 and TRBJ2-5, with D perhaps TRBD1 or TRBD2 (5 bases each). This CDR3 is built from 12 residues. V lost 7 bases and J 9 bases, leaving 15 bases between the germline ends. CDR1 is MNHNY, CDR2 SVGAGI, per germline (reference sequence). The CDR3 loop is CASILGSGPQYF. The CDR3 coding sequence is TGTGCCAGCATCCTGGGATCGGGGCCCCAGTACTTC.

V is TRBV19 and J is TRBJ1-1; perhaps TRBD1 as D (5 bases). Between the trimmed V and J ends, which lost 8 bases and 0 bases, there was a span of 22 bases. CDR3 length equals 17 residues. Germline V gives CDR1 LNHDA, CDR2 SQIVND (reference sequence). The CDR3 region is CASSVGGNTGVNTEAFF. The CDR3 coding sequence is TGTGCCAGTTCCGTGGGGGGAAATACAGGAGTGAACACTGAAGCTTTCTTT.

The chain links TRBV12-3 or TRBV12-4 to TRBJ1-2; possible D gene TRBD1, 5 bases. This CDR3 is 11 amino acids long. Trimming removed 5 bases at V and 8 bases at J, with 9 bases between. The CDR3 region has the DNA TGTGCCAGCAGTCCCGGGGCAGGCTACACCTTC. Translated: CASSPGAGYTF.

V gene TRBV12-3 or TRBV12-4 combines with J gene TRBJ2-3, with 9 bases that match TRBD2. CDR3 size: 19 residues. The ends lost 3 bases at V and 1 base at J; junction bases unmatched: 14. The CDR3 here is CASSFRLAGWGEGTDTQYF. CDR3 nucleotide sequence: TGTGCCAGCAGTTTCAGGCTAGCGGGGTGGGGGGAGGGCACAGATACGCAGTATTTT.

The rearrangement uses TRBV27 and TRBJ1-1, with TRBD1 matching 10 bases. The CDR3 is 15 residues long. Germline V lookup: CDR1 MNHEY, CDR2 SMNVEV (reference sequence). The V segment lost 7 bases and the J segment 5 bases; nucleotides outside the gene matches: 10. CDR3 residues: CASTPTDRGPTEAFF. The CDR3, as DNA: TGTGCCAGCACCCCGACCGACAGGGGGCCTACTGAAGCTTTCTTT.

The sample holds a few counts of this clonotype. V gene TRBV4-3 combines with J gene TRBJ2-2; D not certain. Trimming left V 1 base short and J 5 bases short, with 11 bases between. The CDR3 is 15 amino acids. CDR1 and CDR2 from the germline V gene are LGHNA and YSLEER. The DNA for the CDR3 is TGCGCCAGCAGCCAAGTCAGATACTTGACCGGGGAGCTGTTTTTT. It is translated as CASSQVRYLTGELFF.

This chain links TRBV5-1 with TRBJ2-1; TRBD2 agrees at 11 bases. The CDR3 has 19 residues. V was clipped by 0 bases and J by 0 bases; unmatched bases: 8. The germline V gene encodes CDR1 SGHRS and CDR2 YFSETQ. The CDR3 sequence is CASSLGASGLAGSYNEQFF. The CDR3 nucleotides read TGCGCCAGCAGCTTGGGGGCATCCGGACTAGCGGGCTCCTACAATGAGCAGTTCTTC.